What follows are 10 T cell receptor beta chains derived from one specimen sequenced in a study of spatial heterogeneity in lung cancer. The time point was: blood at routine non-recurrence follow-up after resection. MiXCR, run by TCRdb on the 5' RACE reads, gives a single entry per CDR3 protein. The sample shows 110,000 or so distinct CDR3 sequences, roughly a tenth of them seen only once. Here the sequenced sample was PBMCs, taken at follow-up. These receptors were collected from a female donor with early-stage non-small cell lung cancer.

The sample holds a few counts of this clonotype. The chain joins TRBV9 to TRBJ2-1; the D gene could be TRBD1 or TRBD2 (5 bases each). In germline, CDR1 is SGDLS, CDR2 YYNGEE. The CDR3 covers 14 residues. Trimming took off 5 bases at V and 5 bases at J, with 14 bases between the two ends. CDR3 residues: CASRPGPRDNEQFF. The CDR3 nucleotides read TGTGCCAGCAGACCGGGACCTAGGGACAATGAGCAGTTCTTC.

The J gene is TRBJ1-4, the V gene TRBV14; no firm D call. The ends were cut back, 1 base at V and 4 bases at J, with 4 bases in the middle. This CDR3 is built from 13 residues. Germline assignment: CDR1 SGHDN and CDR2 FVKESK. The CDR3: CASSQVSNEKLFF. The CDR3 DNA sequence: TGTGCCAGCAGCCAAGTCAGTAATGAAAAACTGTTTTTT.

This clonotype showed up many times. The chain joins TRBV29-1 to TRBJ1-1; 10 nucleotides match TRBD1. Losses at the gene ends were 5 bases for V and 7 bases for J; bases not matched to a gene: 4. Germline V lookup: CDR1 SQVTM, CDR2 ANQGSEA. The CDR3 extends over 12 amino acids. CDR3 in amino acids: CSVLTGGGEAFF. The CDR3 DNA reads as TGCAGCGTTTTGACAGGGGGCGGTGAAGCTTTCTTT. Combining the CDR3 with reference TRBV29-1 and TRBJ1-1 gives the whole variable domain SAVISQKPSRDICQRGTSLTIQCQVDSQVTMMFWYRQQPGQSLTLIATANQGSEATYESGFVIDKFPISRPNLTFSTLTVSNMSPEDSSIYLCSVLTGGGEAFFGQGTRLTVV.

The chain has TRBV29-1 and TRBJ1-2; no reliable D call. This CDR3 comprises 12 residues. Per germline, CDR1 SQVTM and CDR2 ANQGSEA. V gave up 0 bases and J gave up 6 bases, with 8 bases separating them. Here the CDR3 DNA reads TGCAGCGTTGAAGAAGAAGAACATGGCTACACCTTC. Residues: CSVEEEEHGYTF.

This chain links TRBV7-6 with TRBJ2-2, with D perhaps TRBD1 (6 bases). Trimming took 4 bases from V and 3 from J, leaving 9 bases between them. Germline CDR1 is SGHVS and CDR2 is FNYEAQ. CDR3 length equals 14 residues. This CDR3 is CASSSTGYTGELFF. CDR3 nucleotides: TGTGCCAGCAGCTCTACAGGGTACACCGGGGAGCTGTTTTTT. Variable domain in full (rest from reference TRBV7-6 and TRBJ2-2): GAGVSQSPRYKVTKRGQDVALRCDPISGHVSLYWYRQALGQGPEFLTYFNYEAQQDKSGLPNDRFSAERPEGSISTLTIQRTEQRDSAMYRCASSSTGYTGELFFGEGSRLTVL.

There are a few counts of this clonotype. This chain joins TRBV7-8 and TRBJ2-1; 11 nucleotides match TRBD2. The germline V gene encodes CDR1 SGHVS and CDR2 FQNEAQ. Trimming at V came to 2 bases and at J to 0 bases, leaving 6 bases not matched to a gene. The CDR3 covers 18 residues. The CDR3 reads CASSLSSGRSSSYNEQFF. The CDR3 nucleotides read TGTGCCAGCAGCTTATCTAGCGGGAGGTCGAGCTCCTACAATGAGCAGTTCTTC.

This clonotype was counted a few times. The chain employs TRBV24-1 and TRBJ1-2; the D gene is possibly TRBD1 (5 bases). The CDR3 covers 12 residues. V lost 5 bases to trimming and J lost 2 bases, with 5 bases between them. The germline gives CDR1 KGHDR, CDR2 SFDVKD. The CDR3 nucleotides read TGTGCCACCAGTGCAGGGAACTATGGCTACACCTTC. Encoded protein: CATSAGNYGYTF.

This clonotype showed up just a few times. DNA of the CDR3: TGTGCCAGCAGCCAAACTAGTAACCAAGAGACCCAGTACTTC. It specifies CASSQTSNQETQYF. This rearrangement joins TRBV7-3 to TRBJ2-5, with D possibly matching TRBD2 (5 bases). The germline CDR1 and CDR2 sequences are SGHTA and FQGTGA. The CDR3 loop spans 14 amino acids. Trimming removed 5 bases at V and 0 bases at J, with 10 bases between.

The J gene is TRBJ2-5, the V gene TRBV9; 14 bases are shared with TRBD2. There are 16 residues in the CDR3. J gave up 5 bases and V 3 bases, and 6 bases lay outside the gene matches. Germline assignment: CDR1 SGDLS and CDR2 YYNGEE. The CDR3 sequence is CASSDGTSGSIETQYF. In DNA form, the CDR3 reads TGTGCCAGCAGCGATGGGACTAGCGGGAGTATTGAGACCCAGTACTTC.

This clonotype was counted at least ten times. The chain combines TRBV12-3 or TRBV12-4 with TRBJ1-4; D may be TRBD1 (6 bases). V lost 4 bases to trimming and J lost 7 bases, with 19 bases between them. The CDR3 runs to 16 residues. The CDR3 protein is CASSSSVEGGGEKLFF. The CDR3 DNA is TGTGCCAGCAGTTCCTCGGTAGAGGGAGGGGGTGAAAAACTGTTTTTT.